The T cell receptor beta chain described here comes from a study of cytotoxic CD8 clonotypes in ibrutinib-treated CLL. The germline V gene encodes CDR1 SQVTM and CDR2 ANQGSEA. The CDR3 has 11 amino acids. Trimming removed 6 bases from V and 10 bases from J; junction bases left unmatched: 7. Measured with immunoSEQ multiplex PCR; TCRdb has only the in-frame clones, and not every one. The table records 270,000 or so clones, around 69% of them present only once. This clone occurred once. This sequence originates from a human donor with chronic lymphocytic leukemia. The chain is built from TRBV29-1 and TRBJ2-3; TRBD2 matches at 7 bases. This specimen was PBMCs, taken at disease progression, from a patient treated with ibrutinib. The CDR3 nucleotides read TGCAGCGTCGAACCTCGGGGGGCGCAGTATTTT. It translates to CSVEPRGAQYF.